This T cell receptor (beta chain) was obtained from a study of T cell changes during pregnancy in multiple sclerosis. This CDR3 is 12 amino acids long. Trimming pared 3 bases from V and 3 bases from J, leaving 5 bases between. Germline V gene lookup returns CDR1 LNHDA and CDR2 SQIVND (reference sequence). The repertoire was sequenced with immunoSEQ multiplex PCR; TCRdb's copy has only in-frame clones and lacks some. The table includes fewer than 50,000 clones, around 94% detected once. The receptor was isolated from a female donor with multiple sclerosis, enrolled in a pregnancy study. This rearrangement joins TRBV19 to TRBJ2-5; no reliable D call. Sequenced here: CD8+ T cells from peripheral blood mononuclear cells, sampled before pregnancy. The CDR3 nucleotides read TGTGCCAGTAGTATTGGAGAAGAGACCCAGTACTTC. Amino acid sequence: CASSIGEETQYF.